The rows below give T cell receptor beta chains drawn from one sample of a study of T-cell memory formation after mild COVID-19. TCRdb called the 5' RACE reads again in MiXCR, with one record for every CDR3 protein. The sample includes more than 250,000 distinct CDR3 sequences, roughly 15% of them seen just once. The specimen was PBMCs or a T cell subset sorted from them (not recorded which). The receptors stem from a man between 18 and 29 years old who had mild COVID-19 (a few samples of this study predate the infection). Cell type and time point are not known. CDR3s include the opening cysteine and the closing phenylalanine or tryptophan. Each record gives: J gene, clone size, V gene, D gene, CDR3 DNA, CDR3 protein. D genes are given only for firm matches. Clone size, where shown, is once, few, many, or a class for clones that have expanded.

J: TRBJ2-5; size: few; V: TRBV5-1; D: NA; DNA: TGCGCCAGCAGCTTGGACCGGTTTGGAGAGACCCAGTACTTC; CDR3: CASSLDRFGETQYF
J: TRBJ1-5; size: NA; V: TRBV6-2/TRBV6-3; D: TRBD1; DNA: TGTGCCAGCAGTTACACCTCGTTGGGCAGGGGGGAGATTCAGCCCCAGCATTTT; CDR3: CASSYTSLGRGEIQPQHF
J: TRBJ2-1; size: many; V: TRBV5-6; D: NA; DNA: TGTGCCAGCAGCTTGATTGACAATGAGCAGTTCTTC; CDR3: CASSLIDNEQFF
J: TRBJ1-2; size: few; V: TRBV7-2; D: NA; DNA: TGTGCCAGCAGCCGGAGGGTCCCATATGGCTACACCTTC; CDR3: CASSRRVPYGYTF
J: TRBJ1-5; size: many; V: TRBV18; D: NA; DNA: TGTGCCAGCTCACCTCCAGGGGCGGTTGATCAGCCCCAGCATTTT; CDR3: CASSPPGAVDQPQHF
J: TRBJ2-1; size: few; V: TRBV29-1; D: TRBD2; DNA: TGCAGCGCTTCCGGGACTAGCGGGATTTACAATGAGCAGTTCTTC; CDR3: CSASGTSGIYNEQFF
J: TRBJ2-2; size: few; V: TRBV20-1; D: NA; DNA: TGCAGTGCTAGAGTGATCCCGGACGGCACCGGGGAGCTGTTTTTT; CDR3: CSARVIPDGTGELFF
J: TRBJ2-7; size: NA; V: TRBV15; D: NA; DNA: TGTGCCACCAGCAGAGTTGGCGACGAGCAGTACTTC; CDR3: CATSRVGDEQYF
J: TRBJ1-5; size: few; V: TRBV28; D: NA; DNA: TGTGCCAGCAGTTTAGCCCAATTTCAGCCCCAGCATTTT; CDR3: CASSLAQFQPQHF
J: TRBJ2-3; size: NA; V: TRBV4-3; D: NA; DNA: TGCGCCAGCAGCCAAGATCGGAACACAGATACGCAGTATTTT; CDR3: CASSQDRNTDTQYF
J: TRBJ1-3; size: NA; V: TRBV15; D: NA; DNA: TGTGCCACCAGCGTCGGACAGTCCAGATCCGGAAACACCATATATTTT; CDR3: CATSVGQSRSGNTIYF
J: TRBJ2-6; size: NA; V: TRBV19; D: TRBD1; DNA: TGTGCCAGTAGTCGGGACAGGGACGGGGCCAACGTCCTGACTTTC; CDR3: CASSRDRDGANVLTF
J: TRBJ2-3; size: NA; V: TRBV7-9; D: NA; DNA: TGTGCCAGCATTACCACGGCCGGGGGTACAGATACGCAGTATTTT; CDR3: CASITTAGGTDTQYF
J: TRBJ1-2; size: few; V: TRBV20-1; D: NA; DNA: TGCAGTGCTAGAGATCCTTTGAACTATGGCTACACCTTC; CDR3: CSARDPLNYGYTF
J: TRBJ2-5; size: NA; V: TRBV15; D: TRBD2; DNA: TGTGCCACCAGCAGAGATATGGCTAGCGGGGGGGAGACCCAGTACTTC; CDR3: CATSRDMASGGETQYF
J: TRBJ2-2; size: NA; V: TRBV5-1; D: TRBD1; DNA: TGCGCCAGCAGCTTGCCGGGACAGGGTACCGGGGAGCTGTTTTTT; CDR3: CASSLPGQGTGELFF
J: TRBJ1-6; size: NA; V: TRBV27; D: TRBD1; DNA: TGTGCCAGCAGTTTAGACAGGGGGCGATCACCCCTCCACTTT; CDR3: CASSLDRGRSPLHF
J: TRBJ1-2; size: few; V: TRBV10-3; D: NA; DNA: TGTGCCATCAGCCAAACAGGGATGAGTTCCGGCTACACCTTC; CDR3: CAISQTGMSSGYTF
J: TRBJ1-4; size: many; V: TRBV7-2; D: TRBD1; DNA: TGTGCCAGCAGCTCCGGTGGGACAGGGAGAAAACTGTTTTTT; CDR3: CASSSGGTGRKLFF
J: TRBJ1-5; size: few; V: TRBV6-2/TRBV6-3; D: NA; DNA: TGTGCCAGCAGTAACGGACTGAGTCAGCCCCAGCATTTT; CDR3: CASSNGLSQPQHF
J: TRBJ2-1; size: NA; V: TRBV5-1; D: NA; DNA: TGCGCCAGCAGCCCGAGGGGCAGGGGCAATGAGCAGTTCTTC; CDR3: CASSPRGRGNEQFF
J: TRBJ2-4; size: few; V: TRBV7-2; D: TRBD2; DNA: TGTGCCAGCAGCGGGCGCCCCCAGCGGGGGGCCCGTGGTGAACAAAACATTCAGTACTTC; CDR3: CASSGRPQRGARGEQNIQYF
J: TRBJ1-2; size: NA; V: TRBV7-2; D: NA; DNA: TGTGCCAGCAGCCTCGGGACACCCCCATCAAACTATGGCTACACCTTC; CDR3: CASSLGTPPSNYGYTF
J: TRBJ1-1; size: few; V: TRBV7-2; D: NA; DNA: TGTGCCAGCAGCCCCAGCGTGAACACTGAAGCTTTCTTT; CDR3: CASSPSVNTEAFF
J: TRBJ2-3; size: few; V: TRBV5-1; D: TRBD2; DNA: TGCGCCAGCAGCACTAGCGGTTACACAGATACGCAGTATTTT; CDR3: CASSTSGYTDTQYF
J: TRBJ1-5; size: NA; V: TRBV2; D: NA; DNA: TGTGCCAGCAGTGAAGCGCGTTTTGTCGGGGGCAATCAGCCCCAGCATTTT; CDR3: CASSEARFVGGNQPQHF
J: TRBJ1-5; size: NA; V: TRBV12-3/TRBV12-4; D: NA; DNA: TGTGCCAGCAGACTGGGAATTAGCAATCAGCCCCAGCATTTT; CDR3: CASRLGISNQPQHF
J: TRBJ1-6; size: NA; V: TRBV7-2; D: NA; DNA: TGTGCCAGCAGCCCTCGGGGGCTATCACCCCTCCACTTT; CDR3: CASSPRGLSPLHF
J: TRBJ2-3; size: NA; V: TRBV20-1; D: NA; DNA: TGCAGTGCTAGCTTGGGGGGTAGTTACACAGATACGCAGTATTTT; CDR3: CSASLGGSYTDTQYF
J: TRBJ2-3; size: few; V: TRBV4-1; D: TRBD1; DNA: TGCGCCAGCAGCCAGTACCGGGACAGGGGGGCAGATACGCAGTATTTT; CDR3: CASSQYRDRGADTQYF
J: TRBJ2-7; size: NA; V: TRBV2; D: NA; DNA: TGTGCCAGCAGTGAGATCCTAAACAGCGAGCAGTACTTC; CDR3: CASSEILNSEQYF
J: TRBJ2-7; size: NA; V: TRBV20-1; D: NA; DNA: TGCAGTGCTAGAGATGGGCAGTCCGAGCAGTACTTC; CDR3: CSARDGQSEQYF
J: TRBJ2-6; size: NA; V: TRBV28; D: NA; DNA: TGTGCCATCTGCAGGGGCTCTGGGGCCAACGTCCTGACTTTC; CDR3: CAICRGSGANVLTF
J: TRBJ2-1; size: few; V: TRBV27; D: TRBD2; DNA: TGTGCCAGCATCCTGGGGGGGACGAAGGAGCAGTTCTTC; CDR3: CASILGGTKEQFF
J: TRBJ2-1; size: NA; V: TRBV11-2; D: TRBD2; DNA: TGTGCCAGCAGGATGGGGGGGAGCTCCTACAATGAGCAGTTCTTC; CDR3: CASRMGGSSYNEQFF
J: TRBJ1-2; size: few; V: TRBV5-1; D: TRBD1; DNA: TGCGCCAGCTCCCAGGGACAGGGTAGCGGCTACACCTTC; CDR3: CASSQGQGSGYTF
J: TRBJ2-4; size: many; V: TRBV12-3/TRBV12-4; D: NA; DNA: TGTGCCAGTTTGCGTAAAAACCGACTAAACATTCAGTACTTC; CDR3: CASLRKNRLNIQYF
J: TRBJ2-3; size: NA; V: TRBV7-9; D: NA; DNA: TGTGCCAGCAGCTTTAAGGCCCGCACAGATACGCAGTATTTT; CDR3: CASSFKARTDTQYF
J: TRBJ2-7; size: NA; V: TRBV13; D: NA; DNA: TGTGCCAGCAGCTTTACCAGGGGCGAGCAGTACTTC; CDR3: CASSFTRGEQYF
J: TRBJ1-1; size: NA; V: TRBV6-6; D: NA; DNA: TGTGCCAGCAGTTACTCTTCAACAGGTTCCGAAGCTTTCTTT; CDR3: CASSYSSTGSEAFF
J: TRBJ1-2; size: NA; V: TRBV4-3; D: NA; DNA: TGCGCCAGCAGCCAAGAAGGAGGGTCAGAAAGTTATGGCTACACCTTC; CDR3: CASSQEGGSESYGYTF
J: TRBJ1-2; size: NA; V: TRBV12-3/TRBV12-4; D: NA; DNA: TGTGCCAGCAGCGTGGGACCGTCTAACTATGGCTACACCTTC; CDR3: CASSVGPSNYGYTF
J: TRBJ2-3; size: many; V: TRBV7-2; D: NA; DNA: TGTGCCAGCAGCTTAGAGTACCTACGCACAGATACGCAGTATTTT; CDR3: CASSLEYLRTDTQYF
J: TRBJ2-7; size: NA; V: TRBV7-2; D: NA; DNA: TGTGCCAGCAGCTTACGGATCTTGGGGTCCTACGAGCAGTACTTC; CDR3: CASSLRILGSYEQYF
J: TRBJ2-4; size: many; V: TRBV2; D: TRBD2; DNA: TGTGCCAGCAGTGATTTGGGACTAGCGGCTAGAGCCAAAAACATTCAGTACTTC; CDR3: CASSDLGLAARAKNIQYF
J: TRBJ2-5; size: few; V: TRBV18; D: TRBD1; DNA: TGTGCCAGCTCACCACCGACAGGGTCAAAGACCCAGTACTTC; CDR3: CASSPPTGSKTQYF
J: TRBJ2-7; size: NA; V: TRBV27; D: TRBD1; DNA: TGTGCCAGCAGTTTAGGGACAGGGAGCGGCGAGCAGTACTTC; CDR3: CASSLGTGSGEQYF
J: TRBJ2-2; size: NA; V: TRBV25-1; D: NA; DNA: TGTGCCAGCAGTGAATTCCCCCGAATTGGGTCTCAAGGGAACACCGGGGAGCTGTTTTTT; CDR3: CASSEFPRIGSQGNTGELFF
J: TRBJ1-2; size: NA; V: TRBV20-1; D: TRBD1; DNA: TGCAGTGCGAGCGGGACAGGCTGGAGTACGGCTGGCTACACCTTC; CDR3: CSASGTGWSTAGYTF
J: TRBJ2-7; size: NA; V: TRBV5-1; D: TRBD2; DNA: TGCGCCAGCAGCCCAGGGACTAGCGGGGGTCTCAGCTCCTACGAGCAGTACTTC; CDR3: CASSPGTSGGLSSYEQYF
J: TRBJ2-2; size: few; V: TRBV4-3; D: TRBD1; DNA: TGCGCCAGCAGCCAAGAGACAGGGGGACGGAACACCGGGGAGCTGTTTTTT; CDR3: CASSQETGGRNTGELFF
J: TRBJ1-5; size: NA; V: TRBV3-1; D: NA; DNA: TGTGCCAGCAGCCAAGCAGTGGGGTATCAGCCCCAGCATTTT; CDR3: CASSQAVGYQPQHF
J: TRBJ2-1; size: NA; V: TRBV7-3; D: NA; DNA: TGTGCCAGCAGCTTCGGACCCCAACAAGGGCCGAGGGATGAGCAGTTCTTC; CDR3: CASSFGPQQGPRDEQFF
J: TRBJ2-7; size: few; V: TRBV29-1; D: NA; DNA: TGCAGCGTTTTTTCCCCCGGAGGAAGGTACGAGCAGTACTTC; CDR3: CSVFSPGGRYEQYF
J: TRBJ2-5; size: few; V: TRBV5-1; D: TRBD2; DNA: TGCGCCAGCAGCTTGCGTGGCAGCGGGGCCCAAGAGACCCAGTACTTC; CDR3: CASSLRGSGAQETQYF
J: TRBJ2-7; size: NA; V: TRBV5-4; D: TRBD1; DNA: TGTGCCAGCAGTTCGTCACGGGACAGAGACTACGAGCAGTACTTC; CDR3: CASSSSRDRDYEQYF
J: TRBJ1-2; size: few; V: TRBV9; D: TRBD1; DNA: TGTGCCAGCAGCGCCTGGGGACAGGGGATACATGGCTACACCTTC; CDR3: CASSAWGQGIHGYTF
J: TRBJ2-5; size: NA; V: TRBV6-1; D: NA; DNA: TGTGCCAGCAGTGAACTGGTAGAGACCCAGTACTTC; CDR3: CASSELVETQYF
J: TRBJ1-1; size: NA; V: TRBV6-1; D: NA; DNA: TGTGCCAGCAGTGAAGCGTGGGGGTACATGAACACTGAAGCTTTCTTT; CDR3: CASSEAWGYMNTEAFF